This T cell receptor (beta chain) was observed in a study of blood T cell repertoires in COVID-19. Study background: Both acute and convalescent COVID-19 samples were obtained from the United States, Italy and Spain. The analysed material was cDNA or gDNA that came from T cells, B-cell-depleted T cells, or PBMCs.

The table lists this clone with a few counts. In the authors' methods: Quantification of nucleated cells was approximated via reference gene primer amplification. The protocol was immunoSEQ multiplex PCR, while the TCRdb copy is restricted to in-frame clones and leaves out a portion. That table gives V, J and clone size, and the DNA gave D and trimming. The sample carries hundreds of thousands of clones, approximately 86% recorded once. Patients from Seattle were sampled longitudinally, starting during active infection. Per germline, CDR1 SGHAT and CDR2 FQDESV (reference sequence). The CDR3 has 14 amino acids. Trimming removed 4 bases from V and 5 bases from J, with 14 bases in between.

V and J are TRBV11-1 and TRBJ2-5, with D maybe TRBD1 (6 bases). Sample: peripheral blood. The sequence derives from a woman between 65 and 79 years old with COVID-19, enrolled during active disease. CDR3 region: CASSSGTLGETQYF. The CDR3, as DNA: TGTGCCAGCAGCTCCGGGACACTCGGGGAGACCCAGTACTTC.